This T cell receptor (beta chain) was sequenced during a study of blood T cell repertoires in COVID-19. About the research overall: The samples span acute and convalescent COVID-19 from the United States, Italy and Spain. PBMCs, B-cell-depleted T cells, or T cells provided the cDNA or gDNA that made up the material.

The CDR3 runs to 15 residues. Germline values: CDR1 SGDLS, CDR2 YYNGEE. The V end was cut by 2 bases, the J end by 2 bases, with 12 bases between. Participants spanned ages roughly 18 to 95 years and resided in about 25 US areas. Allocation to cohorts depended on clinical history reported by the participants. This clone was seen only once. Clones were sequenced by immunoSEQ multiplex PCR, and TCRdb holds only the in-frame ones, with some missing. Among some 200,000 clones listed, about 87% were seen once. The source of this sequence is a young woman who had recovered from COVID-19. The material sequenced was PBMCs or T cells enriched from blood (not recorded which). The chain combines TRBV9 with TRBJ2-3; D is unresolved. The DNA for the CDR3 is TGTGCCAGCAGCGTTACTACCCGTCCCACAGATACGCAGTATTTT. Amino acids: CASSVTTRPTDTQYF.